This passage covers 26 T cell receptor beta chains from one sample sequenced in a study of cytomegalovirus exposure and HLA in healthy donors (TCRdb year 2017). The library was obtained by the immunoSEQ multiplex PCR assay. For the multiplex PCR, a mixture combining 60 forward primers for TCR Vbeta segments and 13 reverse primers for TCR Jbeta segments was used. What TCRdb holds here is the immuneACCESS table cut down to in-frame rearrangements. Part of the clones is not present; checked against another copy, under half of the missing clones reflect an unresolved V gene, and the others are unexplained. The sample table contains about 160,000 clones; only one count was recorded for roughly 63% of them. The ten largest make up 6% to 8.5% of the sample. Material for sequencing was PBMCs. The receptors were sampled from a woman aged 55 to 70 in good health and CMV-seropositive.

The V gene is TRBV18, the J gene TRBJ2-7; 11 bases match TRBD2. Germline CDR1 reads KGHSH; CDR2 reads LQKENI. Trimming at V came to 3 bases and at J to 0 bases, leaving 4 bases not matched to a gene. The CDR3 totals 16 residues. The CDR3 nucleotides are TGTGCCAGCTCACCCGGACTAGCGGGCTACTCCTACGAGCAGTACTTC. As protein: CASSPGLAGYSYEQYF. The complete variable domain, with remaining parts taken from reference TRBV18 and TRBJ2-7, reads NAGVMQNPRHLVRRRGQEARLRCSPMKGHSHVYWYRQLPEEGLKFMVYLQKENIIDESGMPKERFSAEFPKEGPSILRIQQVVRGDSAAYFCASSPGLAGYSYEQYFGPGTRLTVT.

The chain is built from TRBV28 and TRBJ2-1, with TRBD2 identical over 10 bases. With 6 bases clipped from V and 6 bases from J, the junction kept 11 bases outside the gene matches. This CDR3 comprises 16 residues. Germline V gene lookup returns CDR1 MDHEN and CDR2 SYDVKM. The CDR3 DNA reads as TGTGCCAGCAGGAGACTAAAGGGACTAGCGAGCAATGAGCAGTTCTTC. Translated: CASRRLKGLASNEQFF.

The chain combines TRBV29-1 with TRBJ2-7; D might be TRBD2 (5 bases). V was shortened by 1 base and J by 1 base, with 8 bases between the two germline ends. This CDR3 is built from 13 residues. Germline V gene sequence: CDR1 SQVTM, CDR2 ANQGSEA. CDR3 sequence: CSVEGTRSYEQYF. CDR3 bases: TGCAGCGTTGAAGGGACTCGATCCTACGAGCAGTACTTC.

The CDR3 is CASSPGTSGRQFF. In DNA form, the CDR3 reads TGTGCCAGCAGCCCGGGGACTAGCGGGAGACAGTTCTTC. The J gene is TRBJ2-1, the V gene TRBV11-2; 14 bases line up with TRBD2. The CDR3 has 13 residues. Germline lookup yields CDR1 SGHAT and CDR2 FQNNGV. After removal of 5 bases from V and 13 bases from J, the junction contained 4 bases not matched to a gene.

In its sample, this clone was seen a few times. The chain is built from TRBV5-1 and TRBJ1-4; 7 bases are a match to TRBD1. Germline CDR1 SGHRS, CDR2 YFSETQ. The CDR3 sequence is 14 residues long. The trim removed 4 bases at V and 3 bases at J, leaving 3 bases unmatched. The CDR3 DNA is TGCGCCAGCAGCATCGGGACAGCTAATGAAAAACTGTTTTTT. Translating gives CASSIGTANEKLFF.

The chain couples TRBV5-4 to TRBJ2-1; 8 bases fit TRBD2. The CDR3 runs to 17 residues. Per the germline V gene, CDR1 is SGHNT and CDR2 is YYREEE (reference sequence). Trimming cost V 0 bases and J 2 bases; bases outside gene matches: 7. In DNA form, the CDR3 reads TGTGCCAGCAGCTTGGGTGGGGGTAGCGGGACCTACAATGAGCAGTTCTTC. It specifies CASSLGGGSGTYNEQFF.

V gene TRBV29-1 combines with J gene TRBJ2-7; 9 nucleotides match TRBD2. Germline CDR1 and CDR2: SQVTM and ANQGSEA. Unmatched junction bases numbered 9, after V lost 6 bases and J lost 6 bases. The CDR3 has 13 residues. In DNA form, the CDR3 reads TGCAGCGTCGGGGAAGCGGGAGGTGGCGAGCAGTACTTC. This sequence encodes CSVGEAGGGEQYF.

The chain employs TRBV18 and TRBJ1-3, with no clear D. The CDR3 totals 15 residues. V was pared by 2 bases and J by 0 bases, with 8 bases between. Germline V gene sequence: CDR1 KGHSH, CDR2 LQKENI. CDR3 nucleotide sequence: TGTGCCAGCTCACCAACAGTCATCTCTGGAAACACCATATATTTT. Translating gives CASSPTVISGNTIYF.

This clone came up a few times. The chain has TRBV7-2 and TRBJ2-3; 10 bases line up with TRBD2. Germline trimming cut 5 bases from V and 5 bases from J; bases unmatched to any gene: 10. CDR1 and CDR2 from the germline V gene are SGHTA and FQGNSA. The CDR3 is made up of 16 amino acids. As DNA, the CDR3 is TGTGCCAGCAGCCGCACCCTAGCGGGAGCAGGAGATACGCAGTATTTT. Protein: CASSRTLAGAGDTQYF.

The genes are TRBV18 and TRBJ2-1; 12 nucleotides align to TRBD2. The CDR3 loop spans 15 amino acids. Trimming removed 3 bases from V and 8 bases from J; junction bases left unmatched: 5. Germline CDR1 reads KGHSH; CDR2 reads LQKENI. CDR3 loop: CASSPTSGRSDEQFF. DNA of the CDR3: TGTGCCAGCTCACCGACTAGCGGGAGATCCGATGAGCAGTTCTTC.

V is TRBV4-1 and J is TRBJ2-7, with D possibly being TRBD2 (6 bases). V was pared by 4 bases and J by 1 base, with 14 bases between. This CDR3 contains 15 residues. Per germline, CDR1 MGHRA and CDR2 YSYEKL. CDR3 protein: CASSRTSSGSYEQYF. The DNA for the CDR3 is TGCGCCAGCAGCCGAACTAGCTCAGGGTCCTACGAGCAGTACTTC.

This clone was counted between two and nine times. The chain recombines TRBV7-2 with TRBJ2-1; possibly TRBD1 for D (5 bases). CDR1 and CDR2 (germline): SGHTA, FQGNSA. Trimming took 1 base from V and 11 from J, leaving 24 bases between them. CDR3 length equals 17 residues. The CDR3 sequence: CASSLDSGGRARVQQFF. CDR3 coding DNA: TGTGCCAGCAGCTTAGATTCGGGCGGCAGGGCTAGGGTGCAGCAGTTCTTC.

This clone has more than one count but fewer than ten. This sequence joins TRBV7-2 and TRBJ2-1, with D unclear. The CDR3 extends over 13 amino acids. Looked up from germline, CDR1 is SGHTA and CDR2 is FQGNSA. The germline V and J ends were trimmed by 4 bases and 7 bases, with 11 bases remaining between them. CDR3 amino acids: CASSSLAVNEQFF. DNA of the CDR3: TGTGCCAGCAGCTCCTTAGCTGTGAATGAGCAGTTCTTC. The variable domain in full, completed from reference TRBV7-2 and TRBJ2-1, reads GAGVSQSPSNKVTEKGKDVELRCDPISGHTALYWYRQSLGQGLEFLIYFQGNSAPDKSGLPSDRFSAERTGGSVSTLTIQRTQQEDSAVYLCASSSLAVNEQFFGPGTRLTVL.

The chain employs TRBV19 and TRBJ1-1, with D maybe TRBD1 (6 bases). Germline V gives CDR1 LNHDA, CDR2 SQIVND (reference sequence). This CDR3 region has 14 residues. The ends were cut back, 7 bases at V and 4 bases at J, with 16 bases in the middle. The CDR3 bases are TGTGCCAGTAACCTCGAGGACAGCGGCACTGAAGCTTTCTTT. Its protein is CASNLEDSGTEAFF.

The chain joins TRBV18 to TRBJ1-1, with D perhaps TRBD1 (5 bases). The V gene's germline CDR1 is KGHSH and CDR2 LQKENI. The V and J ends lost 3 bases and 5 bases respectively, with 13 bases between them. This CDR3 has 14 residues. CDR3 sequence (DNA): TGTGCCAGCTCACCGGACGGTGGGGGGACTGAAGCTTTCTTT. Encoded protein: CASSPDGGGTEAFF.

This sequence joins TRBV2 and TRBJ2-7; 13 bases match TRBD2. J gave up 2 bases and V 6 bases, and 1 base lay outside the gene matches. CDR1 SNHLY and CDR2 FYNNEI come from the germline V gene. The CDR3 totals 14 residues. In DNA form, the CDR3 reads TGTGCCAGCAGGGGGACTAGCGGGACCTACGAGCAGTACTTC. Translated, it gives CASRGTSGTYEQYF.

With respect to this clone: The sample contains more than one DNA sequence encoding this CDR3. This chain uses TRBV5-5 with TRBJ2-7; D call uncertain. V lost 0 bases and J 2 bases, leaving 3 bases between the germline ends. Germline CDR1 and CDR2: SGHKS and YYEKEE (reference sequence). The CDR3 runs 12 residues. The chain's CDR3 is CASSLATYEQYF. The DNA of the CDR3 is TGTGCCAGCAGCTTGGCCACCTACGAGCAGTACTTC.

The rearrangement joins TRBV5-6 to TRBJ1-1; tentative D call: TRBD1 (6 bases). Germline CDR1 and CDR2: SGHDT and YYEEEE. Trimming stripped 4 bases from V and 5 bases from J, with 15 bases between. CDR3 length: 14 amino acids. CDR3 bases: TGTGCCAGCAGCCCCTGGCCAGGGGATACTGAAGCTTTCTTT. Protein: CASSPWPGDTEAFF. The whole variable domain, filled in from reference TRBV5-6 and TRBJ1-1, reads DAGVTQSPTHLIKTRGQQVTLRCSPKSGHDTVSWYQQALGQGPQFIFQYYEEEERQRGNFPDRFSGHQFPNYSSELNVNALLLGDSALYLCASSPWPGDTEAFFGQGTRLTVV.

This chain links TRBV14 with TRBJ1-5; D unresolved. Trimming removed 1 base from V and 3 bases from J, with 13 bases in between. Germline values: CDR1 SGHDN, CDR2 FVKESK. This CDR3 has 16 residues. The CDR3 loop is CASSQVSNEFNQPQHF. CDR3 bases: TGTGCCAGCAGCCAAGTAAGCAACGAATTCAATCAGCCCCAGCATTTT.

The chain links TRBV4-1 to TRBJ2-5, with TRBD1 matching over 8 bases. The V gene end was trimmed by 4 bases and the J gene end by 5 bases; junction bases not matched to a gene: 6. CDR1 and CDR2 from the germline V gene are MGHRA and YSYEKL. The CDR3 contains 14 residues. The CDR3 coding sequence is TGCGCCAGCAGCCTAACGGACAGGGCGGAGACCCAGTACTTC. Its protein is CASSLTDRAETQYF.

As concerns this clone: Its ends do not fully match the called genes, so a read error is possible. The chain uses TRBV7-7 and TRBJ2-1; 11 bases map to TRBD2. The CDR3 has 15 amino acids. Germline values: CDR1 SSHAT, CDR2 FNYEAQ (reference sequence). The CDR3 bases are TGTGCTAGCAGCTTAGAACTAGCGGGGGTCAATGAGCAGTTCTTC. Its translation: CASSLELAGVNEQFF.

The V call is TRBV7-6, the J call TRBJ1-5; D call uncertain. The V end was cut by 3 bases, the J end by 5 bases, with 8 bases between. The CDR3 totals 13 residues. From germline, CDR1 is SGHVS and CDR2 FNYEAQ. The CDR3 DNA is TGTGCCAGCAGCTTGCATAGAGATCAGCCCCAGCATTTT. This gives the protein CASSLHRDQPQHF.

V is TRBV4-2 and J is TRBJ1-5; D is uncertain. V lost 0 bases and J 4 bases, leaving 16 bases between the germline ends. The CDR3 has 17 residues. CDR1 and CDR2 from the germline V gene are LGHNA and YNFKEQ. The CDR3 DNA reads TGTGCCAGCAGCCAAGATAGGCAAGGAGGAGGAAATCAGCCCCAGCATTTT. The encoded protein is CASSQDRQGGGNQPQHF.

This chain uses TRBV28 with TRBJ2-3, with unresolved D. The CDR3 runs 14 residues. The V gene lost 4 bases and the J gene lost 2 bases, with 10 bases spanning the gap. In germline, CDR1 is MDHEN, CDR2 SYDVKM. The CDR3, as DNA: TGTGCCAGCAGTTACCCAGGCACCACAGATACGCAGTATTTT. Encoded protein: CASSYPGTTDTQYF.

The genes are TRBV5-1 and TRBJ2-7; 8 bases fit TRBD1. The CDR3 contains 13 residues. Germline loops: CDR1 SGHRS, CDR2 YFSETQ. V lost 7 bases, J lost 2 bases, and 5 bases stayed unmatched. CDR3 coding DNA: TGCGCCAGCCGGACAGGGAGTCCCTACGAGCAGTACTTC. As protein: CASRTGSPYEQYF.

The table lists this clone with many counts. The chain is built from TRBV19 and TRBJ2-7; 7 nucleotides align to TRBD1. CDR1 is LNHDA and CDR2 is SQIVND in the germline V gene (reference sequence). There are 13 residues in the CDR3. V lost 5 bases, J lost 0 bases, and 1 base stayed unmatched. CDR3 DNA: TGTGCCAGTAGTTCAGGGGGCTCCTACGAGCAGTACTTC. As protein: CASSSGGSYEQYF.